These 21 T cell receptor beta chains came from one sample sequenced in a study of neurological immune-mediated disorders. A single record per CDR3 protein comes from TCRdb applying MiXCR to the 5' RACE reads. The table includes roughly 9,800 distinct CDR3 sequences, 20% to 25% detected once. Sequencing used CD8+ T cells from blood. The receptor source for this set is a woman aged 40 to 49 with multiple sclerosis.

This clonotype was detected many times. The DNA of the CDR3 is TGTGCCACCAGCGGACCTCTGGAGCTAGCGGGAGCCTACAATGAGCAGTTCTTC. Amino acid sequence: CATSGPLELAGAYNEQFF. This chain uses TRBV15 with TRBJ2-1, with 10 bases fitting TRBD2. The V gene's germline CDR1 is LNHNV and CDR2 YYDKDF (reference sequence). V dropped 5 bases and J dropped 2; count of bases not matched to a gene: 12. The CDR3 is made up of 18 amino acids.

This clonotype was found once. CDR3 in amino acids: CSASDRGLGTEAFF. CDR3 DNA: TGCAGTGCTAGCGACAGGGGGCTTGGCACTGAAGCTTTCTTT. The J gene is TRBJ1-1, the V gene TRBV20-1, with 10 nucleotides matching TRBD1. Germline V gene lookup returns CDR1 DFQATT and CDR2 SNEGSKA (reference sequence). This CDR3 comprises 14 residues. With 3 bases clipped from V and 4 bases from J, the junction kept 5 bases outside the gene matches.

The gene calls are TRBV5-1 and TRBJ2-3, with TRBD2 as a possible D gene (5 bases). Germline V lookup: CDR1 SGHRS, CDR2 YFSETQ. CDR3 length: 15 amino acids. V was cut by 2 bases and J by 2 bases, with 12 bases left in between. Written as DNA, the CDR3 is TGCGCCAGCAGCTTTTCAGCGGTTCTCACAGATACGCAGTATTTT. This gives the protein CASSFSAVLTDTQYF.

There are many counts of this clonotype. The rearrangement links TRBV6-6 to TRBJ1-2, with TRBD1 as a possible D gene (5 bases). This CDR3 has 16 amino acids. Germline-derived CDR1 and CDR2 are MNHNY and SVGAGI (reference sequence). V lost 7 bases, J lost 4 bases, and 22 bases lay in between. As DNA, the CDR3 is TGTGCCAGCATCACAACCCCGGGGGACTCTCTCTATGGCTACACCTTC. Protein sequence: CASITTPGDSLYGYTF.

By frequency in the sample, this clonotype is medium-sized. This rearrangement joins TRBV11-2 to TRBJ2-7; D uncertain. This CDR3 is 14 amino acids long. Germline values: CDR1 SGHAT, CDR2 FQNNGV. V dropped 1 base and J dropped 0 bases, with 7 bases sitting between them. The DNA of the CDR3 is TGTGCCAGCAGCTTAGGGGAATTCTCCTACGAGCAGTACTTC. This codes for CASSLGEFSYEQYF.

This rearrangement joins TRBV7-2 to TRBJ1-5, with D unresolved. V gave up 4 bases and J gave up 0 bases, with 10 bases separating them. Germline CDR1 is SGHTA and CDR2 is FQGNSA. CDR3 size: 15 residues. The CDR3 nucleotides read TGTGCCAGCAGCTCACACTTAAATAGCAATCAGCCCCAGCATTTT. Encoded protein: CASSSHLNSNQPQHF.

This clonotype was seen ten or more times. The J gene is TRBJ1-1, the V gene TRBV6-1; D is unclear. CDR1 is MNHNS, CDR2 SASEGT, per germline. The CDR3 contains 13 residues. Trimming stripped 7 bases from V and 6 bases from J, with 15 bases between. The CDR3 sequence is CASIVGPPAEAFF. The CDR3 coding sequence is TGTGCCAGCATCGTAGGCCCGCCCGCTGAAGCTTTCTTT.

This clonotype ranks as medium-sized. The chain has TRBV5-1 and TRBJ1-1; 9 positions agree with TRBD1. V shed 2 bases and J 4 bases; nucleotides not matched to a gene: 6. This CDR3 has 15 residues. Germline V gene lookup returns CDR1 SGHRS and CDR2 YFSETQ. Written as DNA, the CDR3 is TGCGCCAGCAGCTTTAGGACAGGGGTAGGCACTGAAGCTTTCTTT. Amino acid sequence: CASSFRTGVGTEAFF.

This clonotype came up many times. The CDR3 is CASIWLPTVGYTF. Here the CDR3 DNA reads TGTGCCAGCATTTGGCTCCCAACTGTCGGCTACACCTTC. This chain links TRBV2 with TRBJ1-2; unclear D gene. Trimming removed 7 bases from V and 8 bases from J, with 17 bases in between. This CDR3 spans 13 amino acids. Germline CDR1 and CDR2: SNHLY and FYNNEI.

The chain is built from TRBV6-5 and TRBJ1-1; maybe TRBD1 (5 bases). CDR3 length: 14 residues. Germline V lookup: CDR1 MNHEY, CDR2 SVGAGI. V lost 5 bases and J 0 bases, leaving 10 bases between the germline ends. CDR3 region: CASSRDSLNTEAFF. For the CDR3, the DNA is TGTGCCAGCAGTCGTGACAGCTTGAACACTGAAGCTTTCTTT.

This clonotype was observed at least ten times. This sequence joins TRBV5-5 and TRBJ1-5; no definite D call. The V and J ends lost 4 bases and 0 bases respectively, with 5 bases between them. Germline CDR1 is SGHKS and CDR2 is YYEKEE (reference sequence). CDR3 size: 13 residues. Here the CDR3 DNA reads TGTGCCAGCAGCCTTTATAGCAATCAGCCCCAGCATTTT. Its translation is CASSLYSNQPQHF.

This clonotype showed up many times. The V gene is TRBV13, the J gene TRBJ2-7; maybe TRBD1 (5 bases). The germline gives CDR1 PRHDT, CDR2 FYEKMQ (reference sequence). The CDR3 has 13 residues. Trimming left V 0 bases short and J 5 bases short, with 8 bases between. CDR3 sequence reads: CASSLGQGHEQYF. In DNA, the CDR3 is TGTGCCAGCAGCTTAGGGCAGGGTCACGAGCAGTACTTC.

The chain uses TRBV20-1 and TRBJ2-3, with D perhaps assigned TRBD1 or TRBD2 (6 bases each). The CDR3 sequence is 12 residues long. CDR1 is DFQATT, CDR2 SNEGSKA, per germline (reference sequence). Trimming took 7 bases from V and 4 from J, leaving 12 bases between them. CDR3 DNA sequence: TGCAGTGTCCCGGAGGGGGCAGATACGCAGTATTTT. It translates to CSVPEGADTQYF.

The rearrangement uses TRBV20-1 and TRBJ1-4, with TRBD1 as a possible D gene (5 bases). Trimming shortened V by 2 bases and J by 4 bases, and 11 bases separated the two germline ends. The CDR3 runs 14 residues. Germline values: CDR1 DFQATT, CDR2 SNEGSKA (reference sequence). The CDR3 nucleotides read TGCAGTGCTAGACAGGGCGGCGGTAATGAAAAACTGTTTTTT. Protein: CSARQGGGNEKLFF.

V and J are TRBV5-6 and TRBJ1-3, with no clear D. Germline V gene data show CDR1 as SGHDT and CDR2 as YYEEEE. V was trimmed by 1 base and J by 2 bases, leaving 13 bases between them. The length of the CDR3 is 16 residues. CDR3 residues: CASSLLSAWTGNTIYF. CDR3 in DNA: TGTGCCAGCAGCTTGCTGTCAGCGTGGACTGGAAACACCATATATTTT.

This sequence joins TRBV27 and TRBJ1-5; TRBD1 aligns across 7 bases. The CDR3 is made up of 15 amino acids. The V and J ends lost 2 bases and 2 bases, in that order; junction bases with no gene match: 3. CDR1 MNHEY and CDR2 SMNVEV come from the germline V gene (reference sequence). The CDR3: CASSLNRGGNQPQHF. CDR3 DNA sequence: TGTGCCAGCAGTTTAAACAGGGGAGGCAATCAGCCCCAGCATTTT.

This sequence joins TRBV10-3 and TRBJ2-6, with D possibly called TRBD1 or TRBD2 (5 bases each). V was cut by 0 bases and J by 2 bases, with 17 bases left in between. Germline values: CDR1 ENHRY, CDR2 SYGVKD. The CDR3 spans 19 residues. CDR3 loop: CAISESWGGFRTGANVLTF. The CDR3 nucleotides are TGTGCCATCAGTGAGTCGTGGGGCGGGTTCAGGACTGGGGCCAACGTCCTGACTTTC.

This chain uses TRBV20-1 with TRBJ1-1; D remains unclear. The CDR3 consists of 13 residues. The V gene's germline CDR1 is DFQATT and CDR2 SNEGSKA (reference sequence). With 5 bases removed from V and 3 bases from J, the gap between germline ends came to 13 bases. CDR3 DNA: TGCAGTGCTTACGACATATGGGACACTGAAGCTTTCTTT. This translates into CSAYDIWDTEAFF.

This clonotype was picked up many times. V is TRBV24-1 and J is TRBJ2-1, with 8 bases identical to TRBD1. The CDR3 has 15 residues. V trimming: 3 bases; J trimming: 7 bases; junction bases outside the gene matches: 7. The germline CDR1 and CDR2 sequences are KGHDR and SFDVKD. This CDR3 reads CATSDGDRTHNEQFF. CDR3 DNA: TGTGCCACCAGTGATGGGGACAGGACCCATAATGAGCAGTTCTTC.

By share, this clonotype ranks as medium-sized (0.01 to 0.1%). The gene calls are TRBV24-1 and TRBJ2-2; D is possibly TRBD2 (5 bases). The CDR3 length is 17 residues. The V and J ends lost 3 bases and 4 bases respectively, with 17 bases between them. Germline CDR1 and CDR2: KGHDR and SFDVKD. CDR3 sequence reads: CATSDRRERWTTGELFF. CDR3 coding DNA: TGTGCCACCAGTGATCGACGGGAAAGATGGACCACCGGGGAGCTGTTTTTT.

Many counts were recorded for this clonotype. This chain uses TRBV7-6 with TRBJ2-7; 8 bases are a match to TRBD2. CDR1 SGHVS and CDR2 FNYEAQ come from the germline V gene. This CDR3 comprises 15 residues. The ends lost 1 base at V and 0 bases at J; junction bases unmatched: 2. The CDR3 loop reads CASSLERGPSYEQYF. CDR3 coding DNA: TGTGCCAGCAGCTTAGAGCGGGGGCCCTCCTACGAGCAGTACTTC.